These 12 T cell receptor beta chains share one sample of origin, sequenced in a study of T cell repertoires in cytomegalovirus infection. The antigens for these receptors are not known. One entry per CDR3 protein results from TCRdb running MiXCR on the reads. The sample has about half a million distinct CDR3 sequences; 25% to 35% are singletons. The sample here was cultured PBMCs, taken from culture after CMV antigen stimulation. These receptor sequences come from a human donor in good health (CMV status not recorded). Some clones in this sample may be carry-over from other donors' samples.

The chain has TRBV6-2 or TRBV6-3 and TRBJ1-2; 8 bases fit TRBD1. Germline values: CDR1 MNHEY, CDR2 SVGEGT. Trimming took 8 bases from V and 2 from J; bases not matched to a gene: 4. CDR3 size: 13 residues. The CDR3 nucleotides read TGTGCCAGCGCGGACAGGGCCAACTATGGCTACACCTTC. Amino acid sequence: CASADRANYGYTF.

This chain connects TRBV4-3 to TRBJ2-1, with 11 bases aligning to TRBD2. This CDR3 comprises 15 residues. The J segment lost 7 bases and the V segment lost 4 bases, leaving 6 bases of the junction unmatched. Germline assignment: CDR1 LGHNA and CDR2 YSLEER. The CDR3 loop reads CASSPYRTSGNEQFF. CDR3 bases: TGCGCCAGCAGCCCGTATAGGACTAGCGGGAATGAGCAGTTCTTC.

This clonotype was found many times. One junction end disagrees with the germline gene, perhaps due to a read error. The V gene is TRBV12-3 or TRBV12-4, the J gene TRBJ1-1; no reliable D call. The CDR3 runs to 13 residues. The CDR3 coding sequence is TGTGCCAGCAGCTTAGGAGGGAGCACTGAAGCTTTCTTT. Its protein product is CASSLGGSTEAFF.

A word on this clonotype: The junction shows a germline mismatch at one end, possibly a read error. The V call is TRBV19, the J call TRBJ2-6; D gene unclear. Germline V gene sequence: CDR1 LNHDA, CDR2 SQIVND (reference sequence). The CDR3 loop spans 15 amino acids. CDR3 protein: CTSGGLDSGANVLTF. CDR3 coding DNA: TGTACCAGTGGTGGGTTAGACTCTGGGGCCAACGTCCTGACTTTC.

V usage is TRBV7-9 and J usage is TRBJ2-1; D not resolved. Per the germline V gene, CDR1 is SEHNR and CDR2 is FQNEAQ (reference sequence). The CDR3 covers 14 residues. Trimming left V 3 bases short and J 7 bases short, with 13 bases between. The CDR3 coding sequence is TGTGCCAGCAGCTTTATGTCAGCATCTAATGAGCAGTTCTTC. This codes for CASSFMSASNEQFF.

The gene calls are TRBV5-6 and TRBJ1-2; a weak D match, TRBD1 (5 bases). This CDR3 has 15 amino acids. The V and J ends lost 4 bases and 4 bases respectively, with 17 bases between them. Per germline, CDR1 SGHDT and CDR2 YYEEEE. The CDR3 DNA is TGTGCCAGCAGCCCCATACCGGACAAGACCTATGGCTACACCTTC. This gives the protein CASSPIPDKTYGYTF.

This clonotype occurred a few times. This chain joins TRBV7-8 and TRBJ1-1; D not resolved. This CDR3 comprises 13 residues. CDR1 SGHVS and CDR2 FQNEAQ come from the germline V gene. Trimming pared 2 bases from V and 7 bases from J, leaving 11 bases between. DNA for the CDR3: TGTGCCAGCAGCTTAAGGTGGGAGGGTGAAGCTTTCTTT. Translated, it gives CASSLRWEGEAFF.

This clonotype was counted many times. This chain uses TRBV7-2 with TRBJ2-7; possibly TRBD1 for D (7 bases). Germline V lookup: CDR1 SGHTA, CDR2 FQGNSA. Trimming shortened V by 5 bases and J by 12 bases, and 26 bases separated the two germline ends. CDR3 length equals 15 residues. CDR3 region: CASSPRGTEAPTGYF. The CDR3 DNA reads as TGTGCCAGCAGCCCACGGGGGACAGAGGCCCCTACCGGGTACTTC. Together with reference TRBV7-2 and TRBJ2-7, the CDR3 gives the full variable domain: GAGVSQSPSNKVTEKGKDVELRCDPISGHTALYWYRQSLGQGLEFLIYFQGNSAPDKSGLPSDRFSAERTGGSVSTLTIQRTQQEDSAVYLCASSPRGTEAPTGYFGPGTRLTVT.

The table lists this clonotype with a few counts. This sequence joins TRBV12-3 or TRBV12-4 and TRBJ2-7; D is undetermined. The CDR3 totals 13 residues. V lost 0 bases, J lost 2 bases, and 5 bases lay in between. The CDR3, as DNA: TGTGCCAGCAGTTTAGCCACGACCTACGAGCAGTACGTC. This sequence encodes CASSLATTYEQYV.

The chain links TRBV10-3 to TRBJ2-1; 7 nucleotides line up with TRBD2. With 7 bases clipped from V and 2 bases from J, the junction kept 11 bases outside the gene matches. CDR3 size: 16 residues. Germline loops: CDR1 ENHRY, CDR2 SYGVKD. The CDR3 coding sequence is TGTGCCATCACTGCGGATGTGGGAGGGACCTACAATGAGCAGTTCTTC. The encoded protein is CAITADVGGTYNEQFF.

This clonotype was recorded at least ten times. This chain uses TRBV7-2 with TRBJ1-2; 7 positions match TRBD1. This CDR3 region has 16 residues. The germline V gene encodes CDR1 SGHTA and CDR2 FQGNSA. Trimming removed 1 base from V and 0 bases from J; junction bases left unmatched: 5. CDR3 in DNA: TGTGCCAGCAGCTTAGTAGGGACAGATTCTAACTATGGCTACACCTTC. Protein: CASSLVGTDSNYGYTF.

The chain joins TRBV5-6 to TRBJ2-3; the D call may be TRBD1 or TRBD2 (6 bases each). Trimming cost V 0 bases and J 2 bases, with 13 bases left between them. The germline gives CDR1 SGHDT, CDR2 YYEEEE. CDR3 length: 16 residues. The CDR3 sequence is CASSLDRAGTTDTQYF. In DNA, the CDR3 is TGTGCCAGCAGCTTGGACAGGGCGGGAACCACAGATACGCAGTATTTT.